Presented here are 4 T cell receptor beta chains from one specimen sequenced in a study of cytomegalovirus exposure and HLA in healthy donors (dated by TCRdb to 2017 to 2019). Receptor amplification or capture employed the immunoSEQ multiplex PCR assay. For the multiplex PCR, a mixture combining 60 forward primers for TCR Vbeta segments and 13 reverse primers for TCR Jbeta segments was used. TCRdb mirrors the immuneACCESS table, restricted to in-frame sequences. Some clones are absent from its copies; in checked studies, under half trace to an unresolved V gene, and the reason for the others is unknown. The sample yields some 150,000 clones; 60% to 85% were counted once. The top ten constitute 3% to 4% of the sample. The material sequenced was PBMCs. These receptor sequences come from a woman between 40 and 55 years old in good health and CMV-seronegative.

V is TRBV6-5 and J is TRBJ1-1, with TRBD1 identical over 9 bases. V shed 6 bases, J shed 5 bases, and the junction held 7 bases outside the gene matches. Germline V lookup: CDR1 MNHEY, CDR2 SVGAGI. The CDR3 is 14 amino acids. CDR3 region: CASRHTGGNTEAFF. The DNA for the CDR3 is TGTGCCAGCAGACACACAGGGGGCAATACTGAAGCTTTCTTT.

The chain combines TRBV5-8 with TRBJ2-2, with TRBD1 matching 7 bases. The germline CDR1 and CDR2 sequences are SGHTS and YDEGEE. The CDR3 covers 14 residues. After removal of 4 bases from V and 6 bases from J, the junction contained 6 bases not matched to a gene. The CDR3 DNA reads as TGTGCCAGCAGCCTGGACAGGTGGGCCGGGGAGCTGTTTTTT. Translating gives CASSLDRWAGELFF.

The gene calls are TRBV15 and TRBJ1-5; D is undetermined. V lost 0 bases and J 4 bases, leaving 10 bases between the germline ends. CDR3 size: 15 residues. Germline values: CDR1 LNHNV, CDR2 YYDKDF (reference sequence). The CDR3: CATSRDRGANQPQHF. The CDR3, as DNA: TGTGCCACCAGCAGAGATCGGGGAGCGAATCAGCCCCAGCATTTT.

The chain joins TRBV28 to TRBJ1-1; 9 bases fit TRBD1. From germline, CDR1 is MDHEN and CDR2 SYDVKM. This CDR3 is 17 amino acids long. The junction had 11 bases not matched to a gene; V was cut back by 6 bases and J by 0 bases. The CDR3 loop reads CASSRPGTGRMNTEAFF. As DNA, the CDR3 is TGTGCCAGCAGCAGGCCCGGGACAGGGAGGATGAACACTGAAGCTTTCTTT. The whole variable domain, remainder taken from reference TRBV28 and TRBJ1-1, is DVKVTQSSRYLVKRTGEKVFLECVQDMDHENMFWYRQDPGLGLRLIYFSYDVKMKEKGDIPEGYSVSREKKERFSLILESASTNQTSMYLCASSRPGTGRMNTEAFFGQGTRLTVV.